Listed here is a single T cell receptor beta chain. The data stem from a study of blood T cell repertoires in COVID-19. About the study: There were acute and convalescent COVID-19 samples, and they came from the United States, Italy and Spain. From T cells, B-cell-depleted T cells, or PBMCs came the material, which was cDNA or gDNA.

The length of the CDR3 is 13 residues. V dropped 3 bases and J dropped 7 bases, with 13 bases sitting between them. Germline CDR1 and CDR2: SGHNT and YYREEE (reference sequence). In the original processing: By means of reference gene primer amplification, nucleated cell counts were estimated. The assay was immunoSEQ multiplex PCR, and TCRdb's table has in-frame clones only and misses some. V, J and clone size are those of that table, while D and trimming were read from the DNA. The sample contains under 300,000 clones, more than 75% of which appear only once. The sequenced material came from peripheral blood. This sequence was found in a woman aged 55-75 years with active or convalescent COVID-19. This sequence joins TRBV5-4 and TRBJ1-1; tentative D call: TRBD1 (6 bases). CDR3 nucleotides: TGTGCCAGCAGCTCCGGGACAAATGATGAAGCTTTCTTT. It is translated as CASSSGTNDEAFF.